What follows is one T cell receptor beta chain and its context. Antigen unknown. One end of the junction fails to match germline, which may point to a read error. These data originate in a study of blood T cells in healthy people across ages. Germline V CDR1 and CDR2: MNHNS, SASEGT. The CDR3 sequence is 16 residues long. A second PCR, run for 7 to 11 cycles, used a sample-barcoded 5' primer plus a J-beta primer mix. Every cDNA was tagged by a template-switch adaptor with 12 random nucleotides. Via MiXCR, TCRdb re-called the 5' RACE reads, giving one row per CDR3 protein. The repertoire includes roughly 2 million distinct CDR3 sequences, around 50% of them detected once, and roughly 2% sits in the top ten. The study, taken as a whole, reports: Older individuals had lower TCR beta diversity per million T cells (the decline was roughly linear). There was a strong correlation between TCR beta diversity and naive T cell percentage.

Donors each provided ten milliliters of peripheral blood. This clonotype was obtained from a woman aged 40 to 55 in good health. The chain couples TRBV6-1 to TRBJ2-5; perhaps TRBD1 as D (5 bases). Sequenced input: blood. The CDR3 here is CASSEAARGRQGTQYF. CDR3 nucleotide sequence: TGTGCCAGCAGTGAAGCGGCTAGGGGCCGTCAAGGGACCCAGTACTTC.